Listed below are T cell receptor beta chains from one sample, sequenced in a study of T cell responses to AZD1222 COVID-19 vaccine. Assay used: immunoSEQ multiplex PCR; TCRdb lists only in-frame clones, some missing. The table records approximately 170,000 clones, approximately 90% of them present only once. The sequenced sample was peripheral blood, obtained on day 0 of AZD1222 vaccination. The source of these receptors is an adult in good health. Both conserved end residues are part of each CDR3. The order of the fields is J gene, clone size, D gene, V gene, CDR3 protein, CDR3 DNA. A D gene is named only where the DNA matches it firmly. For some rows the clone size is stated as once, few or many, or as a class when expanded; others skip it.

>TRBJ2-3|.|TRBD2|TRBV2
CASSLGLAGTDTQYF
TGTGCCAGCAGTCTAGGACTAGCGGGAACAGATACGCAGTATTTT
>TRBJ1-2|.|.|TRBV19
CASSIGDGRNYGYTF
TGTGCCAGTAGTATAGGCGACGGGAGGAACTATGGCTACACCTTC
>TRBJ1-5|once|.|TRBV4-3
CASPPGNQPQHF
TGCGCCAGCCCCCCGGGCAATCAGCCCCAGCATTTT
>TRBJ1-2|.|.|TRBV28
CASSPLYGYTF
TGTGCCAGCAGTCCACTCTATGGCTACACCTTC
>TRBJ2-1|.|.|TRBV5-1
CASSLSTRGSYNEQFF
TGCGCCAGCAGCTTGTCGACTAGAGGGTCCTACAATGAGCAGTTCTTC
>TRBJ1-1|.|TRBD1|TRBV29-1
CSVDRGLLNTEAFF
TGCAGCGTTGACAGGGGGCTGCTGAACACTGAAGCTTTCTTT
>TRBJ2-7|.|.|TRBV5-1
CASSSTATGEQYF
TGCGCCAGCAGCTCGACAGCCACAGGGGAGCAGTACTTC
>TRBJ2-2|.|.|TRBV10-2
CASSEPTENTGELFF
TGCGCCAGCAGTGAGCCGACAGAGAACACCGGGGAGCTGTTTTTT
>TRBJ1-1|once|.|TRBV11-1
CASSFGGVTEAFF
TGTGCCAGCAGCTTTGGGGGGGTCACTGAAGCTTTCTTT
>TRBJ1-2|once|.|TRBV5-1
CASSLSGVREAGYTF
TGCGCCAGCAGCTTGAGTGGTGTCAGGGAGGCTGGCTACACCTTC
>TRBJ1-1|.|.|TRBV28
CASSLWTSREAFF
TGTGCCAGCAGCCTTTGGACATCAAGGGAAGCTTTCTTT
>TRBJ1-2|.|.|TRBV3-1/TRBV3-2
CASSQGPRRVNYGYTF
TGTGCCAGCAGCCAAGGCCCGCGCAGGGTAAACTATGGCTACACCTTC
>TRBJ2-7|.|.|TRBV6-5
CASRPRDNSYEQYF
TGTGCCAGCAGACCCCGGGACAACTCCTACGAGCAGTACTTC
>TRBJ2-2|.|TRBD2|TRBV29-1
CSVMASGTTGELFF
TGCAGCGTTATGGCTAGCGGGACCACCGGGGAGCTGTTTTTT
>TRBJ1-6|.|.|TRBV14
CASSQDRGAWNSPLHF
TGTGCCAGCAGCCAAGATCGGGGGGCGTGGAATTCACCCCTCCACTTT
>TRBJ2-7|.|.|TRBV27
CASSLVGSHYEQYF
TGTGCCAGCAGTTTAGTGGGCAGCCACTACGAGCAGTACTTC
>TRBJ2-7|.|TRBD2|TRBV14
CASSLEWAGEYEQYF
TGTGCCAGCAGCCTCGAATGGGCGGGGGAATACGAGCAGTACTTC
>TRBJ2-3|.|TRBD2|TRBV4-1
CASSQSRLADTDTQYF
TGCGCCAGCAGCCAAAGTCGCCTAGCGGACACAGATACGCAGTATTTT
>TRBJ1-2|.|.|TRBV7-2
CASSLDLNYGYTF
TGTGCCAGCAGCTTAGACCTTAACTATGGCTACACCTTC
>TRBJ2-1|.|.|TRBV30
CAWAGTLNNEQFF
TGTGCCTGGGCCGGGACATTAAACAATGAGCAGTTCTTC
>TRBJ1-3|.|.|TRBV7-9
CASSSQHSSGNTIYF
TGTGCCAGCAGCTCGCAACATAGCTCTGGAAACACCATATATTTT
>TRBJ2-1|.|.|TRBV6-6
CASSPRGSPWVGNEQFF
TGTGCCAGCAGTCCCCGGGGTAGCCCGTGGGTTGGTAATGAGCAGTTCTTC
>TRBJ1-1|.|.|TRBV19
CASSRSGVWTEAFF
TGTGCCAGTAGTCGGTCAGGGGTTTGGACTGAAGCTTTCTTT
>TRBJ2-7|.|TRBD1|TRBV5-1
CASSWDRATLYEQYF
TGCGCCAGCAGCTGGGACAGGGCCACTCTATACGAGCAGTACTTC
>TRBJ1-5|once|.|TRBV21-1
CASSPPDREGVYSNQPQHF
TGTGCCAGCAGCCCCCCGGACAGGGAGGGGGTTTATAGCAATCAGCCCCAGCATTTT
>TRBJ2-7|.|.|TRBV12-3/TRBV12-4
CASTGSPYEQYF
TGTGCCAGCACCGGTTCACCCTACGAGCAGTACTTC
>TRBJ2-5|.|.|TRBV9
CASSVEGSGTETQYF
TGTGCCAGCAGCGTAGAGGGTAGCGGTACGGAGACCCAGTACTTC
>TRBJ1-6|.|.|TRBV12-3/TRBV12-4
CASAPARSSPLHF
TGTGCCAGCGCCCCCGCGAGGAGTTCACCCCTCCACTTT
>TRBJ1-4|.|.|TRBV20-1
CSAATNEKLFF
TGCAGTGCAGCAACTAATGAAAAACTGTTTTTT
>TRBJ1-5|.|TRBD1|TRBV7-9
CASSLSRDRGTPSQPQHF
TGTGCCAGCAGCTTATCCCGGGACAGGGGGACCCCCAGTCAGCCCCAGCATTTT
>TRBJ1-1|.|.|TRBV23-1
CASRQRVRGGEAEAFF
TGCGCCAGCAGGCAACGGGTCAGGGGAGGGGAGGCTGAAGCTTTCTTT
>TRBJ1-5|.|.|TRBV2
CASSEGGRINQPQHF
TGTGCCAGCAGTGAGGGAGGGAGGATTAATCAGCCCCAGCATTTT
>TRBJ2-1|.|TRBD2|TRBV7-3
CASSLGAGAYNEQFF
TGTGCCAGCAGCTTAGGAGCGGGGGCCTACAATGAGCAGTTCTTC
>TRBJ1-6|.|.|TRBV7-8
CASSHDSPLHF
TGTGCCAGCAGCCATGATTCACCCCTCCACTTT
>TRBJ2-7|once|TRBD2|TRBV7-8
CASSLARLAGVYEQYF
TGTGCCAGCAGCTTAGCCAGACTAGCGGGAGTGTATGAGCAGTACTTC
>TRBJ1-5|once|.|TRBV18
CASSPISGLRQPQHF
TGTGCCAGCTCACCAATATCGGGGCTTAGGCAGCCCCAGCATTTT
>TRBJ2-7|.|.|TRBV11-2
CASSLAGASYEQYF
TGTGCCAGCAGCTTAGCGGGGGCCTCCTACGAGCAGTACTTC
>TRBJ1-2|.|.|TRBV11-3
CASSLGPGYGYTF
TGTGCCAGCAGCTTAGGGCCAGGCTATGGCTACACCTTC
>TRBJ1-2|.|TRBD1|TRBV2
CASMRGQNYGYTF
TGTGCCAGCATGAGGGGGCAGAACTATGGCTACACCTTC
>TRBJ2-7|.|TRBD2|TRBV7-9
CASSPIPARESYEQYF
TGTGCCAGCAGCCCTATTCCAGCGCGGGAGTCCTACGAGCAGTACTTC
>TRBJ1-1|.|.|TRBV27
CASSVGADTEAFF
TGTGCCAGCAGTGTGGGGGCGGACACTGAAGCTTTCTTT
>TRBJ2-7|.|.|TRBV24-1
CATSDSNRYEQYF
TGTGCCACCAGTGACAGCAATCGCTACGAGCAGTACTTC
>TRBJ2-2|.|TRBD2|TRBV6-2/TRBV6-3
CASSPYRSSGNTGELFF
TGTGCCAGCAGCCCTTATAGGTCTAGCGGTAACACCGGGGAGCTGTTTTTT
>TRBJ2-1|.|TRBD2|TRBV9
CASSVAGLAGGGEQFF
TGTGCCAGCAGCGTAGCAGGTCTAGCGGGAGGTGGTGAGCAGTTCTTC
>TRBJ1-6|.|.|TRBV18
CASSPLAGSNNSPLHF
TGTGCCAGCTCACCACTGGCGGGCTCGAATAATTCACCCCTCCACTTT
>TRBJ1-5|.|.|TRBV28
CASSLSGEHQPQHF
TGTGCCAGCAGTTTATCGGGAGAACATCAGCCCCAGCATTTT
>TRBJ2-1|.|TRBD2|TRBV5-3
CARSGKWAGGYNEQFF
TGTGCCAGAAGCGGAAAATGGGCGGGAGGCTACAATGAGCAGTTCTTC
>TRBJ2-1|.|TRBD2|TRBV14
CASSQDPGLAGYYNEQFF
TGTGCCAGCAGCCAAGATCCCGGACTAGCGGGCTACTACAATGAGCAGTTCTTC
>TRBJ2-3|once|.|TRBV11-2
CASSLMASVGTDTQYF
TGTGCCAGCAGCTTAATGGCTAGCGTGGGTACAGATACGCAGTATTTT
>TRBJ2-2|.|.|TRBV11-2
CASSRDRGELFF
TGTGCCAGCAGCCGTGACCGCGGGGAGCTGTTTTTT
>TRBJ2-1|.|.|TRBV28
CASKGREWNEQFF
TGTGCCAGCAAGGGTCGGGAATGGAATGAGCAGTTCTTC
>TRBJ2-1|.|.|TRBV7-3
CASSLAPRGVGNEQFF
TGTGCCAGCAGCTTAGCCCCGAGGGGAGTGGGGAATGAGCAGTTCTTC
>TRBJ1-1|once|.|TRBV7-8
CASSLPRIGNTEAFF
TGTGCCAGCAGCTTGCCGAGGATTGGGAACACTGAAGCTTTCTTT
>TRBJ2-5|.|TRBD2|TRBV7-3
CASQGGGQETQYF
TGTGCCTCCCAGGGCGGGGGCCAAGAGACCCAGTACTTC
>TRBJ2-1|.|TRBD2|TRBV27
CASSYGGGIGLAGVTSSYNEQFF
TGTGCCAGCAGTTACGGGGGGGGAATAGGACTAGCGGGAGTGACCAGCTCCTACAATGAGCAGTTCTTC
>TRBJ2-1|once|TRBD2|TRBV7-3
CASSLNSGSSYNEQFF
TGTGCCAGCAGCCTAAATAGCGGGAGCTCCTACAATGAGCAGTTCTTC
>TRBJ2-7|.|TRBD2|TRBV25-1
CASSELLTSGNYEQYF
TGTGCCAGCAGTGAATTACTTACTAGCGGGAACTACGAGCAGTACTTC
>TRBJ1-1|.|.|TRBV28
CASSPPGQASEAFF
TGTGCCAGCAGCCCCCCGGGACAAGCTTCTGAAGCTTTCTTT
>TRBJ2-7|.|.|TRBV28
CASSLAGILTYEQYF
TGTGCCAGCAGTTTAGCAGGCATTCTGACCTACGAGCAGTACTTC